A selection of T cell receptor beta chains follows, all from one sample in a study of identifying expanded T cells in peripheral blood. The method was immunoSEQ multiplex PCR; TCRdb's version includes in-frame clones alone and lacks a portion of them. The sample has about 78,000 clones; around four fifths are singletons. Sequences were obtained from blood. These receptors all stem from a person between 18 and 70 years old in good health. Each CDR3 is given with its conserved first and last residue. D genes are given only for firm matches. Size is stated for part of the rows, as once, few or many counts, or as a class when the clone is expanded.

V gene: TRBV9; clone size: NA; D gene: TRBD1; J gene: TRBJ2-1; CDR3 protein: CASSPPGTEYEQFF; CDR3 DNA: TGTGCCAGCAGCCCGCCCGGGACAGAGTATGAGCAGTTCTTC
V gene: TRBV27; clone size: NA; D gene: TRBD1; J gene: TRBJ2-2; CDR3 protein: CASRYRDRGTGELFF; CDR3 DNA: TGTGCCAGCCGTTACCGGGACAGGGGCACCGGGGAGCTGTTTTTT
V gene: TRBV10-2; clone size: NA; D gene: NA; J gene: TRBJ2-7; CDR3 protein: CAVGDGVIYEQYF; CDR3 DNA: TGCGCCGTAGGAGATGGGGTGATCTACGAGCAGTACTTC
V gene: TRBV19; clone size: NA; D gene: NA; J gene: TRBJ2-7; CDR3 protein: CASSTQGYEQYF; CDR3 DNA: TGTGCCAGTAGTACACAGGGTTACGAGCAGTACTTC
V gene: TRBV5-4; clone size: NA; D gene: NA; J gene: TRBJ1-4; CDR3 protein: CASSLVTSAANEKLFF; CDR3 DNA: TGTGCCAGCAGCTTGGTGACATCGGCGGCTAATGAAAAACTGTTTTTT
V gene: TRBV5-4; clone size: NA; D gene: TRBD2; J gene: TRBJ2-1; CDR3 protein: CASSSGLAGGNEQFF; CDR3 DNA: TGTGCCAGCAGCTCCGGACTAGCGGGAGGCAATGAGCAGTTCTTC
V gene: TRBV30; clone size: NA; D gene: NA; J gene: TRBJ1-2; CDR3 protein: CAWSDIPYTF; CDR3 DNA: TGTGCCTGGAGTGACATCCCCTACACCTTC
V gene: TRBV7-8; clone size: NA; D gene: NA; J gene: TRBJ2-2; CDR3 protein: CASSLGILGTGELFF; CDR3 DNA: TGTGCCAGCAGCTTAGGGATACTAGGGACCGGGGAGCTGTTTTTT
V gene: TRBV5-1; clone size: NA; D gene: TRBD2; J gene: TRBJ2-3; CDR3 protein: CASSSSGRGVDTQYF; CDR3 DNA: TGCGCCAGCAGCTCTAGCGGGAGAGGTGTAGATACGCAGTATTTT
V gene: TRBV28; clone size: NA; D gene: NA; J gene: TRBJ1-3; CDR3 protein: CASSFVGKLIGNTIYF; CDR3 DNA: TGTGCCAGCAGTTTCGTAGGGAAACTGATAGGAAACACCATATATTTT
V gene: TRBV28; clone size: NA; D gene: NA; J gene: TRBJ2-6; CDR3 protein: CATLDSLSSGANVLTF; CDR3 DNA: TGTGCCACTTTAGATTCCCTCTCCTCTGGGGCCAACGTCCTGACTTTC
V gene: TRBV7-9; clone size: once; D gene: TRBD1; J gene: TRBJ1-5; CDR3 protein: CASSLTGDQPQHF; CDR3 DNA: TGTGCCAGCAGCCTAACAGGGGATCAGCCCCAGCATTTT
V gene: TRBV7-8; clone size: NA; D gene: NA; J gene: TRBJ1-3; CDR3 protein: CASSYLSGSGNTIYF; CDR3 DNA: TGTGCCAGCAGCTACCTTAGCGGCTCTGGAAACACCATATATTTT
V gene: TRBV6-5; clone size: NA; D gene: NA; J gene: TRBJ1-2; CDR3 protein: CASSYSTEHYGYTF; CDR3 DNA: TGTGCCAGCAGTTACTCGACAGAGCACTATGGCTACACCTTC